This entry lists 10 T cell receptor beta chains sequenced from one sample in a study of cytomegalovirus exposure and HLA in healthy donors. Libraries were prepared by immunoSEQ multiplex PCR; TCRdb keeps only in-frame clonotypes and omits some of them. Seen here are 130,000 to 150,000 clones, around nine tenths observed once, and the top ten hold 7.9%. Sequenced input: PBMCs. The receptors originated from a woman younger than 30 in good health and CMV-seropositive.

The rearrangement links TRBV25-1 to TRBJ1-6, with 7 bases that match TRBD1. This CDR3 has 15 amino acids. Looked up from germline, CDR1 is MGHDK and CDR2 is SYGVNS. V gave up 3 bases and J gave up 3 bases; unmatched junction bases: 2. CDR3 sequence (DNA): TGTGCCAGCAGTGAGGGGACAGTCTATAATTCACCCCTCCACTTT. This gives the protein CASSEGTVYNSPLHF.

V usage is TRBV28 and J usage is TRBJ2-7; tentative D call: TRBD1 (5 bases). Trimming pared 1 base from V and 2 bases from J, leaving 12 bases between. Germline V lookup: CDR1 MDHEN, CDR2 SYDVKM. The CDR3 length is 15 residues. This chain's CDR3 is CASSLFQGRPYEQYF. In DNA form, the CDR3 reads TGTGCCAGCAGTTTATTCCAGGGTAGACCCTACGAGCAGTACTTC.

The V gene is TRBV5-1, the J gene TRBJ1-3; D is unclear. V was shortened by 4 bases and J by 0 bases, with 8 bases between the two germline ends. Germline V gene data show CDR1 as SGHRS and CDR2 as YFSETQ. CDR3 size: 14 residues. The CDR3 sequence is CASSPASSGNTIYF. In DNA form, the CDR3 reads TGCGCCAGCAGCCCCGCCAGCTCTGGAAACACCATATATTTT. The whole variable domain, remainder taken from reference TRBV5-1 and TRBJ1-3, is KAGVTQTPRYLIKTRGQQVTLSCSPISGHRSVSWYQQTPGQGLQFLFEYFSETQRNKGNFPGRFSGRQFSNSRSEMNVSTLELGDSALYLCASSPASSGNTIYFGEGSWLTVV.

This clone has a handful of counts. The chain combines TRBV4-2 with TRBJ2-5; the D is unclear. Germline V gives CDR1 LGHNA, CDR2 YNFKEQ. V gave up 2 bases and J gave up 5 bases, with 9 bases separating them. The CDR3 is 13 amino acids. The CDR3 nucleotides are TGTGCCAGCAGCCAACCGAGTGAGGAGACCCAGTACTTC. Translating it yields CASSQPSEETQYF.

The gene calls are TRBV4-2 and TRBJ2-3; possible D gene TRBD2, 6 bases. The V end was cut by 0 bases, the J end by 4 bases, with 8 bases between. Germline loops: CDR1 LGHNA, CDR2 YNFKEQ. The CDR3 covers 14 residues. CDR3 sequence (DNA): TGTGCCAGCAGCCAAGAACTAGCCCCAGATACGCAGTATTTT. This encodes CASSQELAPDTQYF.

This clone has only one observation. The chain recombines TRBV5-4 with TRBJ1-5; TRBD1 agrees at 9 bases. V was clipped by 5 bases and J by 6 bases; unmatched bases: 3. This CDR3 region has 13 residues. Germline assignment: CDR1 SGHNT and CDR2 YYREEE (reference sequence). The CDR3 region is CASSTGGFQPQHF. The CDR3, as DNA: TGTGCCAGCAGTACAGGGGGCTTTCAGCCCCAGCATTTT.

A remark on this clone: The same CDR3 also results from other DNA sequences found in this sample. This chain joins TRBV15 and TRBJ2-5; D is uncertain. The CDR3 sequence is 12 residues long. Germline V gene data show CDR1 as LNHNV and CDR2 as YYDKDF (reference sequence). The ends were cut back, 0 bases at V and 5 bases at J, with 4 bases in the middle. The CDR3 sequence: CATSRDRETQYF. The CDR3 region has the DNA TGTGCCACCAGCAGAGATCGGGAGACCCAGTACTTC.

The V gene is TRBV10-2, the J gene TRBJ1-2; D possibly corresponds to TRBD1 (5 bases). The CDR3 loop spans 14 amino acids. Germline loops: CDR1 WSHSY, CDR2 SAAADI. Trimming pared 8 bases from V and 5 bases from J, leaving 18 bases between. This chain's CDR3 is CASCPARVKYGYTF. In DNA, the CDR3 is TGCGCCAGCTGTCCGGCCAGGGTTAAGTATGGCTACACCTTC.

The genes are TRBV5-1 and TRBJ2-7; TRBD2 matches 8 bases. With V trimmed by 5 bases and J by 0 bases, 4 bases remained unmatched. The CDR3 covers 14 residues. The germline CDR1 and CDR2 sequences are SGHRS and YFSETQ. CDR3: CASRKSGSSYEQYF. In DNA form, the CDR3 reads TGCGCCAGCAGAAAAAGCGGGAGCTCCTACGAGCAGTACTTC. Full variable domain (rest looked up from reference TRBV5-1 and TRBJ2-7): KAGVTQTPRYLIKTRGQQVTLSCSPISGHRSVSWYQQTPGQGLQFLFEYFSETQRNKGNFPGRFSGRQFSNSRSEMNVSTLELGDSALYLCASRKSGSSYEQYFGPGTRLTVT.

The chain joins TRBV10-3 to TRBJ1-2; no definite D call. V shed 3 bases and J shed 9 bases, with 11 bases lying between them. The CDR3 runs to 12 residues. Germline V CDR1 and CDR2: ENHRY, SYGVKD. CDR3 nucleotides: TGTGCCATCAGTGATCCTAGTCAGAGCTACACCTTC. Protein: CAISDPSQSYTF.